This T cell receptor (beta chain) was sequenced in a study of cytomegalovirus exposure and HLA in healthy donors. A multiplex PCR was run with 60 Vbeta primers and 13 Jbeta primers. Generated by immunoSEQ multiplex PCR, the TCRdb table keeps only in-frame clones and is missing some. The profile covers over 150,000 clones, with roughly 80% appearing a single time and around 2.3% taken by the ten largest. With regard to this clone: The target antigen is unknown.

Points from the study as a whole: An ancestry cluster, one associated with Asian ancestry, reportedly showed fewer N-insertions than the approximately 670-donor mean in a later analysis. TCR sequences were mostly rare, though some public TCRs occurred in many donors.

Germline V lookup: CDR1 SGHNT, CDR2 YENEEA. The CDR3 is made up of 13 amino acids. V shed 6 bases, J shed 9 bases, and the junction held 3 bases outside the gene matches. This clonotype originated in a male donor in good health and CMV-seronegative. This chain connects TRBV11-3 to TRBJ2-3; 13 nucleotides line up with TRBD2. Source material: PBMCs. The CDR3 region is CASSGLAGETQYF. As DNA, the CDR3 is TGTGCCAGCAGTGGACTAGCGGGGGAAACGCAGTATTTT.